The rows below give T cell receptor beta chains drawn from one sample of a study of shared T cell receptors in the human thymus. Sequenced by immunoSEQ multiplex PCR; TCRdb stores in-frame clones only, minus some. Seen here are hundreds of thousands of clones, 85% to 90% observed once, and the top ten hold around 0.01%. The data were also submitted as part of a second study, on human thymus T cells.

The source material was thymocytes. These receptors all come from a boy under three years old with a congenital heart defect. CDR3s include the opening cysteine and the closing phenylalanine or tryptophan. The D gene is left open where the match is weak. Size tells how often a clone was seen (once, few, many) or the class of an expanded clone, and some rows leave it out.

CDR3nt	CDR3aa	j_gene	abundance	d_gene	v_gene
TGCGCCAGCAGCCAAGAAGGGACTAGGGATGAGCAGTTCTTC	CASSQEGTRDEQFF	TRBJ2-1	NA	TRBD2	TRBV4-1
TGCAGTGCTAGTCTGGTTCACAGGGAGTACTTC	CSASLVHREYF	TRBJ2-7	NA	NA	TRBV20-1
TGCGCCAGCAGCTTCCCTGCGGGAGCCTACAATGAGCAGTTCTTC	CASSFPAGAYNEQFF	TRBJ2-1	NA	TRBD2	TRBV5-1
TGTGCCAGCGTTGGAGAAACCCAGTACTTC	CASVGETQYF	TRBJ2-5	once	NA	TRBV2
TGTGCCAGCAGCTCCCTTTGGACAGGGGGGGCCTACGAGCAGTACTTC	CASSSLWTGGAYEQYF	TRBJ2-7	NA	TRBD1	TRBV7-2
TGTGCCAGCAGCCGCCAGCGGGAGGAAGATCCAGATACGCAGTATTTT	CASSRQREEDPDTQYF	TRBJ2-3	NA	TRBD2	TRBV14
TGTGCCAGCAGTGCTTTCCGGGACACCCACGGGGGCTACACCTTC	CASSAFRDTHGGYTF	TRBJ1-2	NA	NA	TRBV25-1
TGCGCCAGCAAGGCGTTAGCTCACGAGCAGTACTTC	CASKALAHEQYF	TRBJ2-7	NA	NA	TRBV10-2
TGTGCCAGCCTTTCCCACGGGACATCACCGGAAAAACTGTTTTTT	CASLSHGTSPEKLFF	TRBJ1-4	once	NA	TRBV7-2
TGTGCCAGTAGTATAGATCTAAGTTCCCAAGATGAAAAACTGTTTTTT	CASSIDLSSQDEKLFF	TRBJ1-4	once	NA	TRBV19
TGTGCCAGCAGTGAAGTCACTTCGGCTAGCGGGAGCGCCTACGAGCAGTACTTC	CASSEVTSASGSAYEQYF	TRBJ2-7	NA	TRBD2	TRBV6-1
TGTGCCACCAGCAGAGATGTAAGGACTAGCGGGGCTCACCCCTACAATGAGCAGTTCTTC	CATSRDVRTSGAHPYNEQFF	TRBJ2-1	NA	TRBD2	TRBV15
TGCGCCAGCAGCGAGGGACAGGGGGCGCGGTTTCAGTACAATGAGCAGTTCTTC	CASSEGQGARFQYNEQFF	TRBJ2-1	NA	TRBD1	TRBV5-1
TGTGCCAGCACCCAAGGCGGGTCTAGCTCCTACGAGCAGTACTTC	CASTQGGSSSYEQYF	TRBJ2-7	NA	NA	TRBV5-6
TGTGCCAGCAGCAAACGGCCAGGGGACCGCTCCTACGAGCAGTACTTC	CASSKRPGDRSYEQYF	TRBJ2-7	NA	NA	TRBV21-1
TGTGCCAGCTCCCCCGAAGGTACCACAGGGGCCCCCGGATTCTATCAGCCCCAGCATTTT	CASSPEGTTGAPGFYQPQHF	TRBJ1-5	few	TRBD1	TRBV18
TGTGCCAGCAGCCCCGGGACTGAACGGGAGCCCCAGCATTTT	CASSPGTEREPQHF	TRBJ1-5	few	NA	TRBV6-5
TGCGCCAGCAGCTTCCTAGCGGGAGAGAACACCGGGGAGCTGTTTTTT	CASSFLAGENTGELFF	TRBJ2-2	NA	TRBD2	TRBV5-1
TGTGCCAGTACTATTGGATCACAGGGTTGGTATGGCTACACCTTC	CASTIGSQGWYGYTF	TRBJ1-2	NA	NA	TRBV19
TGTGCCAGCAGTGAACAGGGGGCGAATCAGCCCCAGCATTTT	CASSEQGANQPQHF	TRBJ1-5	NA	TRBD1	TRBV6-1
TGCGCCAGCAGCCAAGATGGGGGGTGGCAGGGGGCGGACATTCAGTACTTC	CASSQDGGWQGADIQYF	TRBJ2-4	NA	TRBD1	TRBV4-1
TGTGCCACCAGCGGAGGGGGACTAGCGGGAGTTGAGGGGCAAGAGACCCAGTACTTC	CATSGGGLAGVEGQETQYF	TRBJ2-5	NA	TRBD2	TRBV15
TGTGCCAGCAGCTTATCGGAGAGCTCCTACAATGAGCAGTTCTTC	CASSLSESSYNEQFF	TRBJ2-1	NA	NA	TRBV5-4
TGTGCCAGCGCGTGGGACTCCGGGACTAGCTTCTACGAGCAGTACTTC	CASAWDSGTSFYEQYF	TRBJ2-7	NA	TRBD2	TRBV27
TGTGCCAGCAGCCAAGCAGGACAGGGGTCCTCCTACGAGCAGTACTTC	CASSQAGQGSSYEQYF	TRBJ2-7	NA	TRBD1	TRBV14
TGTGCCAGCAGCTTGGTACCCCAGGGGGCAAATTCAAACTATGGCTACACCTTC	CASSLVPQGANSNYGYTF	TRBJ1-2	NA	TRBD1	TRBV5-4
TGCGCCAGCAGCCAAGCGAGGACTAGCGGGAGTCGAAATGAGCAGTTCTTC	CASSQARTSGSRNEQFF	TRBJ2-1	NA	TRBD2	TRBV4-3
TGTGCCAGCAGCTATGACCCACGGGGCTCCTACGAGCAGTACTTC	CASSYDPRGSYEQYF	TRBJ2-7	NA	NA	TRBV13
TGTGCCGCCCTGAGCTCCTACGAGCAGTACTTC	CAALSSYEQYF	TRBJ2-7	NA	NA	TRBV11-2
TGTGCCAGCAGTTTCCGGGACAGGGGCTACACAGATACGCAGTATTTT	CASSFRDRGYTDTQYF	TRBJ2-3	few	TRBD1	TRBV27
TGTGCCAGCAGCTTGAAAGGAGCGGGACGGCCGAGCTCCTACAATGAGCAGTTCTTC	CASSLKGAGRPSSYNEQFF	TRBJ2-1	NA	TRBD2	TRBV5-6
TGCGCCAGCAGCCAAGACCGGGGAGGGGACACCGGGGAGCTGTTTTTT	CASSQDRGGDTGELFF	TRBJ2-2	NA	TRBD2	TRBV4-1
TGTGCCAGCAGTCACCCCTACTGGGGGCGCCTGCCGAATCAGCCCCAGCATTTT	CASSHPYWGRLPNQPQHF	TRBJ1-5	NA	NA	TRBV28
TGCAGCGTCACCGGGACAGGGCCCCACGAGCAGTACTTC	CSVTGTGPHEQYF	TRBJ2-7	NA	TRBD1	TRBV29-1
TGTGCCAGCAGCGCCCGGACAGACCCTGGAAACACCATATATTTT	CASSARTDPGNTIYF	TRBJ1-3	NA	NA	TRBV9
TGCAGTGCTAGGTCCGCAGGGAGCTACACCTTC	CSARSAGSYTF	TRBJ1-2	NA	NA	TRBV20-1
TGCGCCAGCAGCGCCACACCGGGACAGGGTTACTCCGGGACGGACTACGAGCAGTACTTC	CASSATPGQGYSGTDYEQYF	TRBJ2-7	NA	TRBD1	TRBV5-1
TGCACCAGCAGCCAAGATAAAGCGGGAAGGGCAGATACGCAGTATTTT	CTSSQDKAGRADTQYF	TRBJ2-3	NA	TRBD2	TRBV4-3
TGCGCCAGCAGTGAGCCCGCGGGAGGGCGTTACAATGAGCAGTTCTTC	CASSEPAGGRYNEQFF	TRBJ2-1	NA	TRBD2	TRBV10-1
TGTGCTAGTGGTACAGGGCGAGACGGCTACACCTTC	CASGTGRDGYTF	TRBJ1-2	NA	NA	TRBV12-5
TGTGCCAGCAGCTTAGTGCGGCGTCAGGGGGAGGAAGAGACCCAGTACTTC	CASSLVRRQGEEETQYF	TRBJ2-5	NA	NA	TRBV7-9
TGCGCCAGCAGCTTGGCGGCTAGCGCGTCCTACGAGCAGTACTTC	CASSLAASASYEQYF	TRBJ2-7	NA	NA	TRBV5-1
TGTGCCACCGATACAGGGGGCCTCGATCAGCCCCAGCATTTT	CATDTGGLDQPQHF	TRBJ1-5	NA	TRBD1	TRBV15
TGCGCCAGCAGCTTGACCGCGGCCAGCTCTGGAAACACCATATATTTT	CASSLTAASSGNTIYF	TRBJ1-3	NA	NA	TRBV5-1
TGTGCCAGCAGTTATTGGACTCCGAAGAGCTCCTACGAGCAGTACTTC	CASSYWTPKSSYEQYF	TRBJ2-7	NA	NA	TRBV6-5
TGTGCCAGCAGCTTGAGGACTTTAAATAGCAATCAGCCCCAGCATTTT	CASSLRTLNSNQPQHF	TRBJ1-5	NA	NA	TRBV5-8
TGTGCCAGCAGCCTTCCCGGGACTCCAAAAAATGAGCAGTTCTTC	CASSLPGTPKNEQFF	TRBJ2-1	NA	NA	TRBV5-6
TGTGCCAGCAGCGCAGCAGGGGAGAGAGTCCAAGAGACCCAGTACTTC	CASSAAGERVQETQYF	TRBJ2-5	NA	NA	TRBV5-6
TGTGCCAGCTCCCCGGGGGATCACACTGAAGCTTTCTTT	CASSPGDHTEAFF	TRBJ1-1	once	NA	TRBV28
TGCGCCAGCAGCCAAGACCCGACAGTCCGGAATTCACCCCTCCACTTT	CASSQDPTVRNSPLHF	TRBJ1-6	NA	NA	TRBV4-3
TGTGCCAGCAGCTTAGTGGCCAGCTATGGCTACACCTTC	CASSLVASYGYTF	TRBJ1-2	once	NA	TRBV7-9
TGTGCCAGCAGCCAAGAGGGACTAGCGGAGAACACCGGGGAGCTGTTTTTT	CASSQEGLAENTGELFF	TRBJ2-2	NA	TRBD2	TRBV4-2
TGCGCCAGCAGCTTGGTCTGCGGGAGTACCCATTCTAGCACAGATACGCAGTATTTT	CASSLVCGSTHSSTDTQYF	TRBJ2-3	NA	TRBD2	TRBV5-1